This T cell receptor beta chain was retrieved from a study of high-grade serous ovarian cancer treatment subgroups. Study as a whole: Mean per sample: approximately 13,000 reads, more than 6,500 unique TCR beta rearrangements. Study conclusions and caveats: These tumor repertoires lack spatial information from bulk sequencing. Clonal relatedness tracked neoantigen level, and by trend copy number and mutation load. Different patients shared almost no repertoire; same-patient tumors shared roughly 0.1 to 0.8.

The CDR3 sequence is 11 residues long. V was shortened by 6 bases and J by 2 bases, with 8 bases between the two germline ends. CDR1 is DFQATT and CDR2 is SNEGSKA in the germline V gene (reference sequence). TCRdb's table, derived via immunoSEQ multiplex PCR, lists solely in-frame clones and lacks some. The sample holds thousands of clones, approximately 86% seen once. Tumor samples were obtained before definitive surgery or chemotherapy. This clone has a single count. Its antigen is still unknown. Material: tumor tissue. The clonotype was recovered from a human donor with high-grade serous ovarian cancer. This chain uses TRBV20-1 with TRBJ2-7; D possibly corresponds to TRBD1 (5 bases). As DNA, the CDR3 is TGCAGTGCCATAGGGGCCTACGAGCAGTACTTC. Its translation is CSAIGAYEQYF.